The source of this T cell receptor beta chain is a study of blood T cell repertoires in COVID-19. The overall study: Nucleic acid was either cDNA or gDNA, and it came from T cells, B-cell-depleted T cells, or PBMCs.

V shed 0 bases and J shed 8 bases, with 16 bases lying between them. CDR1 and CDR2 (germline): SGDLS, YYNGEE. This CDR3 region has 15 residues. Original methodology: Nucleated cell counts were estimated from reference gene primer amplification. TCRdb keeps only in-frame clones here, not all; method: immunoSEQ multiplex PCR. The V and J calls and clone size are taken from that table; D and trimming were inferred from the DNA. This table has 60,000 to 85,000 clones, around 85% appearing once. Sequenced material: peripheral blood. The chain links TRBV9 to TRBJ2-3; possible D gene TRBD2, 5 bases. This receptor was taken from a human donor in a cohort sampled during active COVID-19. CDR3 sequence: CASSVDGDPGVTQYF. The CDR3 region has the DNA TGTGCCAGCAGCGTAGACGGAGACCCCGGGGTTACGCAGTATTTT.